Reported below is one T cell receptor beta chain. Participants had their cohort set by participant-reported clinical history. The repertoire was sequenced with immunoSEQ multiplex PCR; TCRdb's copy has only in-frame clones and lacks some. Among some 530,000 clones listed, 88% were seen once. The sample originates from a study of blood T cell repertoires in COVID-19. Study information: Samples representing acute and convalescent COVID-19 were sourced from the United States, Italy and Spain.

V trimming: 3 bases; J trimming: 2 bases; junction bases outside the gene matches: 4. CDR3 length: 15 residues. CDR1 and CDR2 from the germline V gene are SGHTA and FQGNSA. The chain couples TRBV7-2 to TRBJ2-1; TRBD2 matches 7 bases. This TCR was sampled from a woman aged 60-70 years who had recovered from COVID-19. The sample was PBMCs or T cells enriched from blood (not recorded which). The chain's CDR3 is CASSFSGAPYNEQFF. In DNA, the CDR3 is TGTGCCAGCAGCTTCAGCGGGGCCCCCTACAATGAGCAGTTCTTC.